This is a list of T cell receptor beta chains from one sample in a study of T cell responses to AZD1222 COVID-19 vaccine. Method: immunoSEQ multiplex PCR; TCRdb's copy keeps in-frame clones and lacks some. The table lists approximately 120,000 clones, around 85% of them singletons. The starting material was peripheral blood, obtained 28 days after the second AZD1222 dose. Every receptor here comes from an adult who received the AZD1222 COVID-19 vaccine. Each CDR3 is given with its conserved first and last residue. Fields, in order: V gene, CDR3 length, J gene, clone size, D gene, CDR3 protein, CDR3 DNA. A D gene is named only where the DNA matches it firmly. Clone size is stated in some rows and not others, as once, few, many or a class when expanded.

TRBV7-9	12	TRBJ2-7	.	.	CASSYGDSEQYF	TGTGCCAGCAGTTACGGGGATAGCGAGCAGTACTTC
TRBV9	15	TRBJ1-3	.	.	CASSVDASTGNTIYF	TGTGCCAGCAGCGTCGACGCAAGTACCGGAAACACCATATATTTT
TRBV28	15	TRBJ2-7	.	.	CASSPRGRNSYEQYF	TGTGCCAGCAGCCCCCGGGGGCGGAACTCCTACGAGCAGTACTTC
TRBV30	15	TRBJ1-2	.	TRBD1	CAWSGTGGPIYGYTF	TGTGCCTGGAGCGGTACAGGGGGCCCGATCTATGGCTACACCTTC
TRBV7-2	15	TRBJ2-7	.	TRBD2	CASSLARTSGGGEYF	TGTGCCAGCAGCTTGGCCCGGACTAGCGGGGGCGGGGAGTACTTC
TRBV5-6	14	TRBJ2-1	.	.	CATLKWSSTNEQFF	TGTGCCACCCTCAAATGGTCTAGCACCAATGAGCAGTTCTTC
TRBV5-1	16	TRBJ1-4	.	.	CASSPTGLATNEKLFF	TGCGCCAGCAGCCCAACAGGGCTTGCAACTAATGAAAAACTGTTTTTT
TRBV7-2	15	TRBJ2-7	.	.	CASSFPPPRAIEQYF	TGTGCCAGCAGCTTCCCTCCCCCACGGGCGATCGAGCAGTACTTC
TRBV19	17	TRBJ1-5	once	TRBD1	CASSTTLTGTSNQPQHF	TGTGCCAGTAGTACCACTCTGACAGGGACAAGCAATCAGCCCCAGCATTTT
TRBV5-8	11	TRBJ1-1	.	TRBD1	CATQQGPLTFF	TGTGCCACCCAACAGGGGCCGCTTACTTTCTTT
TRBV18	15	TRBJ2-3	few	.	CASSPFPPGSDTQYF	TGTGCCAGCTCACCGTTCCCGCCCGGATCAGATACGCAGTATTTT
TRBV28	14	TRBJ2-7	.	TRBD2	CASSLGGARGEQYF	TGTGCCAGCAGCCTCGGGGGGGCTAGGGGCGAGCAGTACTTC
TRBV11-1	16	TRBJ2-7	.	TRBD1	CASSPSIGTGAVEQYF	TGTGCCAGCAGCCCTTCAATCGGGACAGGGGCTGTCGAGCAGTACTTC
TRBV19	15	TRBJ1-2	.	TRBD1	CASTPADRGLYGYTF	TGTGCCAGCACCCCCGCCGACAGGGGCCTCTATGGCTACACCTTC
TRBV19	14	TRBJ2-7	.	TRBD1	CASSVPGQGSEQYF	TGTGCCAGTAGTGTCCCGGGACAGGGTTCCGAGCAGTACTTC
TRBV10-3	15	TRBJ1-2	once	.	CAISEGPGSNYGYTF	TGTGCCATCAGTGAGGGACCGGGATCTAACTATGGCTACACCTTC
TRBV9	16	TRBJ2-5	.	TRBD2	CASSPDGGAMGETQYF	TGTGCCAGCAGCCCCGACGGGGGGGCGATGGGAGAGACCCAGTACTTC
TRBV10-3	14	TRBJ2-1	.	TRBD2	CAIHPGLAYNEQFF	TGTGCCATCCACCCGGGACTAGCCTACAATGAGCAGTTCTTC
TRBV9	15	TRBJ2-3	.	TRBD2	CASSTQRGGTDTQYF	TGTGCCAGCAGCACCCAGCGGGGGGGCACAGATACGCAGTATTTT
TRBV3-1/TRBV3-2	15	TRBJ1-1	.	.	CASSQVSEKNTEAFF	TGTGCCAGCAGCCAAGTCAGCGAGAAGAACACTGAAGCTTTCTTT
TRBV27	12	TRBJ1-6	once	.	CASRLFNSPLHF	TGTGCCAGCAGGTTATTCAATTCACCCCTCCACTTT
TRBV7-9	13	TRBJ1-1	.	.	CASSLASSTEAFF	TGTGCCAGCAGCTTAGCGTCCAGCACTGAAGCTTTCTTT
TRBV19	16	TRBJ1-4	few	.	CASSIPSRPASKKLFF	TGTGCCAGTAGTATTCCCAGCAGGCCGGCCTCGAAAAAACTGTTTTTT
TRBV5-4	15	TRBJ2-7	.	TRBD1	CASASTDRGGYEQYF	TGTGCCAGCGCGAGCACGGACAGGGGAGGGTACGAGCAGTACTTC
TRBV6-5	15	TRBJ2-7	.	TRBD1	CASSRDRGELWEQYF	TGTGCCAGCAGTAGGGACAGGGGGGAATTGTGGGAGCAGTACTTC
TRBV4-1	15	TRBJ2-5	once	TRBD2	CASSQIAGSQETQYF	TGCGCCAGCAGCCAAATAGCGGGGAGCCAAGAGACCCAGTACTTC
TRBV19	14	TRBJ2-5	.	.	CATRSGDKQETQYF	TGTGCCACGCGGTCGGGGGACAAACAAGAGACCCAGTACTTC
TRBV30	12	TRBJ2-7	.	.	CAWSVGGYEQYF	TGTGCCTGGAGTGTAGGGGGCTACGAGCAGTACTTC
TRBV24-1	15	TRBJ1-1	.	.	CATSDRTGGNTEAFF	TGTGCCACCAGTGATCGCACAGGCGGGAACACTGAAGCTTTCTTT
TRBV3-1/TRBV3-2	17	TRBJ2-3	.	TRBD2	CASSLRTSGGNTDTQYF	TGTGCCAGCAGCCTCCGGACTAGCGGGGGGAACACAGATACGCAGTATTTT
TRBV5-1	15	TRBJ1-6	.	.	CASSSDSSYNSPLHF	TGCGCCAGCAGCTCAGACAGCTCCTATAATTCACCCCTCCACTTT
TRBV6-5	15	TRBJ1-6	.	TRBD1	CASNIDRGSNSPLHF	TGTGCCAGCAATATCGACAGGGGTTCGAATTCACCCCTCCACTTT
TRBV7-9	14	TRBJ1-2	.	.	CASTGQDANYGYTF	TGTGCCAGCACCGGACAAGACGCTAACTATGGCTACACCTTC
TRBV7-2	14	TRBJ1-6	.	TRBD1	CASSLAGQGVPLHF	TGTGCCAGCAGCTTAGCGGGACAGGGGGTACCCCTCCACTTT
TRBV11-2	15	TRBJ1-2	few	TRBD1	CASSSLDRGVDGYTF	TGTGCCAGCAGCTCTCTAGACAGGGGGGTGGATGGCTACACCTTC
TRBV28	14	TRBJ2-7	.	TRBD1	CASSLFSGQGKAYF	TGTGCCAGCAGTTTATTTTCGGGACAGGGGAAGGCGTACTTC
TRBV23-1	16	TRBJ1-3	.	.	CASNGTSMLSGNTIYF	TGCGCCAGCAATGGGACATCCATGCTGTCTGGAAACACCATATATTTT
TRBV20-1	14	TRBJ2-1	.	.	CSASEAGRWNEQFF	TGCAGTGCCAGTGAGGCGGGGAGATGGAATGAGCAGTTCTTC
TRBV18	15	TRBJ2-6	.	.	CASSLDISGANVLTF	TGTGCCAGCTCTCTCGACATTTCTGGGGCCAACGTCCTGACTTTC
TRBV7-9	14	TRBJ1-1	.	.	CASSLVFENTEAFF	TGTGCCAGCAGCTTAGTCTTCGAGAACACTGAAGCTTTCTTT
TRBV6-5	14	TRBJ2-5	.	.	CASSSRGMPETQYF	TGTGCCAGCAGTAGTCGAGGGATGCCCGAGACCCAGTACTTC
TRBV10-3	12	TRBJ2-2	.	.	CAIRAQGGELFF	TGTGCCATCAGGGCCCAGGGCGGGGAGCTGTTTTTT
TRBV20-1	15	TRBJ2-5	once	TRBD2	CSASLAGGTQETQYF	TGCAGTGCTAGTTTGGCGGGGGGGACCCAAGAGACCCAGTACTTC
TRBV27	16	TRBJ2-4	once	TRBD1	CASSPGTALAKNIQYF	TGTGCCAGCAGTCCAGGGACAGCTCTAGCCAAAAACATTCAGTACTTC
TRBV7-9	14	TRBJ1-1	.	.	CASSLGGLKQEAFF	TGTGCCAGCAGCTTAGGGGGGCTGAAGCAGGAAGCTTTCTTT
TRBV5-4	16	TRBJ2-5	.	TRBD2	CASSGSPSGGRETQYF	TGTGCCAGCAGCGGCAGCCCCAGCGGGGGTCGTGAGACCCAGTACTTC
TRBV5-1	14	TRBJ1-3	.	.	CASSLDTSGNTIYF	TGCGCCAGCAGCTTGGATACCTCTGGAAACACCATATATTTT
TRBV21-1	16	TRBJ1-5	few	.	CASSKSTGVSNQPQHF	TGTGCCAGCAGCAAATCTACGGGGGTTAGCAATCAGCCCCAGCATTTT
TRBV24-1	15	TRBJ2-3	.	TRBD1	CATSDRTGITDTQYF	TGTGCCACCAGTGACAGGACAGGGATCACAGATACGCAGTATTTT
TRBV29-1	12	TRBJ1-5	once	.	CSVAGENQPQHF	TGCAGCGTTGCTGGGGAAAATCAGCCCCAGCATTTT
TRBV5-6	15	TRBJ2-7	once	.	CASSFRTRVLDEQYF	TGTGCCAGCAGCTTCCGGACAAGGGTTTTAGACGAGCAGTACTTC
TRBV6-6	14	TRBJ1-2	once	TRBD1	CASCWTGRGYGYTF	TGTGCCAGCTGTTGGACAGGGAGGGGCTATGGCTACACCTTC
TRBV28	16	TRBJ1-1	once	.	CASSLAWRGGNTEAFF	TGTGCCAGCAGTCTAGCCTGGCGGGGGGGGAACACTGAAGCTTTCTTT
TRBV6-4	14	TRBJ1-1	.	.	CASSDVSGGTEAFF	TGTGCCAGCAGTGACGTGTCAGGCGGGACTGAAGCTTTCTTT